Presented here are 5 T cell receptor beta chains from one specimen sequenced in a study of blood T cell repertoires in COVID-19. Sequencing was performed with immunoSEQ multiplex PCR; in TCRdb, only in-frame clones are kept and a portion is missing. Counted here are some 280,000 clones, approximately 91% occurring once; the ten biggest clones make up just under 0.95%. Sequenced: peripheral blood. The receptors were sampled from a woman aged 35 to 49 who had recovered from COVID-19.

The chain combines TRBV21-1 with TRBJ2-5; the tabulated D call, TRBD2, remains unverified against the DNA. TRBV21-1 is an annotated pseudogene. This CDR3 has 11 amino acids. The CDR3, as DNA: TGTGCCAGCAGCAACCGGACTGGGAAGTACTTC. It translates to CASSNRTGKYF.

The rearrangement joins TRBV2 to TRBJ1-1; D is undetermined. Germline assignment: CDR1 SNHLY and CDR2 FYNNEI. Trimming shortened V by 7 bases and J by 5 bases, and 8 bases separated the two germline ends. The CDR3 has 11 residues. The CDR3 spells CASTTRTEAFF. CDR3 sequence (DNA): TGTGCCAGCACAACGAGAACTGAAGCTTTCTTT.

This chain joins TRBV3-1 (or the pseudogene TRBV3-2) and TRBJ1-2; D not resolved. The CDR3 extends over 16 amino acids. CDR1 is LGHDT, CDR2 YNNKEL, per germline (reference sequence). V lost 7 bases to trimming and J lost 0 bases, with 18 bases between them. CDR3 in amino acids: CASTPLLGKTNYGYTF. CDR3 DNA sequence: TGTGCCAGCACCCCGCTACTGGGCAAGACTAACTATGGCTACACCTTC.

The rearrangement joins TRBV7-9 to TRBJ2-7; D unclear. V was shortened by 2 bases and J by 2 bases, with 16 bases between the two germline ends. Germline V gene lookup returns CDR1 SEHNR and CDR2 FQNEAQ (reference sequence). The CDR3 runs to 16 residues. CDR3 coding DNA: TGTGCCAGCAGCTTAAGTGCGGTCATACCCCCCTACGAGCAGTACTTC. This translates into CASSLSAVIPPYEQYF.

The V gene is TRBV7-2, the J gene TRBJ2-1; D is perhaps TRBD2 (6 bases). Per germline, CDR1 SGHTA and CDR2 FQGNSA. The CDR3 consists of 13 residues. Trimming took off 5 bases at V and 5 bases at J, with 10 bases between the two ends. Written as DNA, the CDR3 is TGTGCCAGCAGCGGGGGACTTCACAATGAGCAGTTCTTC. Translation gives CASSGGLHNEQFF.